The 30 T cell receptor beta chains below all came from one sample that was sequenced in a study of beta chain features in type 1 diabetes. The entirety of the isolated RNA underwent reverse transcription, so expressed TCRB transcripts were sequenced. Clones were read by immunoSEQ multiplex PCR, and TCRdb kept only the in-frame ones, dropping some. The sample lists a few hundred thousand clones, around 15% occurring once. The sequencing sample was made of central memory CD4+ T cells from blood. The receptors originated from a young man in good health.

This clone was seen a handful of times. This chain joins TRBV12-5 and TRBJ2-7; a possible D gene is TRBD2 (6 bases). CDR1 and CDR2 (germline): LGHNT, FRNRAP. The V end lost 7 bases, the J end lost 1 base, and 14 bases lay between the germline ends. This CDR3 contains 14 residues. CDR3 in DNA: TGTGCTAGTGTCCAACGGGACTGTTCCTACGAGCAGTACGTC. This translates into CASVQRDCSYEQYV.

This chain connects TRBV6-6 to TRBJ2-1; possibly TRBD2 for D (5 bases). The CDR3 spans 15 residues. Germline CDR1 reads MNHNY; CDR2 reads SVGAGI (reference sequence). V was trimmed by 0 bases and J by 2 bases, leaving 8 bases between them. This CDR3 reads CASSYSSGPYNEQFF. DNA for the CDR3: TGTGCCAGCAGTTACTCAAGCGGACCCTACAATGAGCAGTTCTTC.

This clone was observed at least ten times. The chain is built from TRBV10-3 and TRBJ1-1; the D is unclear. This CDR3 has 18 residues. The V gene lost 3 bases and the J gene lost 4 bases, with 24 bases spanning the gap. Germline assignment: CDR1 ENHRY and CDR2 SYGVKD. For the CDR3, the DNA is TGTGCCATCAGTGATACACTCGTTGTAGGCTTGAGGAGCACTGAAGCTTTCTTT. Amino acid sequence: CAISDTLVVGLRSTEAFF.

This clone was seen a handful of times. This chain joins TRBV21-1 and TRBJ1-1; TRBD1, the table's D call, lacks a check against the DNA. TRBV21-1 is termed a pseudogene. This CDR3 is 18 amino acids long. DNA for the CDR3: TGTGCCAGCAGCAAACCGCTATTTGGCAGGGGCGTGAACACTGAAGCTTTCTTT. Residues: CASSKPLFGRGVNTEAFF.

This clone was observed a handful of times. The rearrangement joins TRBV7-2 to TRBJ1-5; a possible D gene is TRBD1 (5 bases). V lost 3 bases and J 1 base, leaving 10 bases between the germline ends. This CDR3 comprises 15 residues. Germline V gene data show CDR1 as SGHTA and CDR2 as FQGNSA. The DNA of the CDR3 is TGTGCCAGCAGCTTTGCGGGGGGAAGCAATCAGCCCCAGCATTTT. It encodes CASSFAGGSNQPQHF.

This clone has a handful of counts. V gene TRBV29-1 combines with J gene TRBJ2-3; maybe TRBD1 (5 bases). There are 15 residues in the CDR3. Between the trimmed V and J ends, which lost 8 bases and 1 base, there was a span of 19 bases. Germline V gives CDR1 SQVTM, CDR2 ANQGSEA. The CDR3 reads CSLRSLPGRTDTQYF. For the CDR3, the DNA is TGCAGCCTCCGCTCTCTCCCAGGGCGCACAGATACGCAGTATTTT.

This clone showed up just a few times. V gene TRBV7-2 combines with J gene TRBJ2-3, with D possibly matching TRBD2 (5 bases). The CDR3 is made up of 16 amino acids. Germline V gene lookup returns CDR1 SGHTA and CDR2 FQGNSA. V was clipped by 1 base and J by 2 bases, with 13 bases between them. The CDR3 loop reads CASSLGMQRYTDTQYF. Written as DNA, the CDR3 is TGTGCCAGCAGCTTAGGGATGCAGCGGTACACAGATACGCAGTATTTT.

V is TRBV5-5 and J is TRBJ1-6; 9 bases map to TRBD1. The CDR3 spans 15 residues. V lost 4 bases to trimming and J lost 7 bases; unmatched junction nucleotides: 6. Germline assignment: CDR1 SGHKS and CDR2 YYEKEE (reference sequence). CDR3 bases: TGTGCCAGCAGCCCGGGGACAGGGCGAAATTCACCCCTCCACTTT. This translates into CASSPGTGRNSPLHF.

The genes are TRBV7-7 and TRBJ2-5; D is perhaps TRBD2 (6 bases). Per the germline V gene, CDR1 is SSHAT and CDR2 is FNYEAQ (reference sequence). The V end lost 0 bases, the J end lost 4 bases, and 9 bases lay between the germline ends. CDR3 length: 14 residues. CDR3 nucleotides: TGTGCCAGCAGCTTAGCGGCCGGGGGAGAGACCCAGTACTTC. It encodes CASSLAAGGETQYF.

This clone was counted between two and nine times. The chain is built from TRBV11-2 and TRBJ2-5; D is unresolved. The germline gives CDR1 SGHAT, CDR2 FQNNGV. The CDR3 is 13 residues long. V was shortened by 2 bases and J by 4 bases, with 8 bases between the two germline ends. This CDR3 is CASSLWGRETQYF. CDR3 nucleotide sequence: TGTGCCAGCAGCTTATGGGGTCGAGAGACCCAGTACTTC.

This chain uses TRBV27 with TRBJ1-1; TRBD1 is a possible D gene (5 bases). There are 14 residues in the CDR3. Deletions cut 3 bases from V and 5 bases from J, with 13 bases between. Looked up from germline, CDR1 is MNHEY and CDR2 is SMNVEV (reference sequence). CDR3 DNA: TGTGCCAGCAGTTTCCAGGGATCTGGGACTGAAGCTTTCTTT. Protein product: CASSFQGSGTEAFF.

In this sample, this clone turned up once. DNA for the CDR3: TGTGCCAGTATTACAGGGGTATACGAGCAGTACGTC. Amino acids: CASITGVYEQYV. V is TRBV6-6 and J is TRBJ2-7; 7 bases line up with TRBD1. CDR3 length: 12 amino acids. The germline V gene has CDR1 MNHNY and CDR2 SVGAGI (reference sequence). V trimming: 9 bases; J trimming: 4 bases; junction bases outside the gene matches: 6.

This clone was counted once. The chain employs TRBV25-1 and TRBJ2-1, with D perhaps matching TRBD2 (5 bases). CDR1 MGHDK and CDR2 SYGVNS come from the germline V gene. The CDR3 loop spans 14 amino acids. Between the trimmed V and J ends, which lost 2 bases and 2 bases, there was a span of 7 bases. CDR3 region: CASSEEGPYNEQFF. CDR3 DNA: TGTGCCAGCAGTGAAGAGGGCCCCTACAATGAGCAGTTCTTC. Full variable domain (missing parts from reference TRBV25-1 and TRBJ2-1): EADIYQTPRYLVIGTGKKITLECSQTMGHDKMYWYQQDPGMELHLIHYSYGVNSTEKGDLSSESTVSRIRTEHFPLTLESARPSHTSQYLCASSEEGPYNEQFFGPGTRLTVL.

This clone showed up just a few times. CDR3 DNA sequence: TGTGCCAGCAGTGACACAGGGAGCGGAAAACTGTTTTTT. It translates to CASSDTGSGKLFF. This chain uses TRBV25-1 with TRBJ1-4, with a possible D match to TRBD1 (6 bases). This CDR3 comprises 13 residues. Trimming removed 3 bases at V and 10 bases at J, with 12 bases between. The germline V gene encodes CDR1 MGHDK and CDR2 SYGVNS.

Ten or more counts support this clone. The chain links TRBV14 to TRBJ1-1; TRBD1 is a possible D gene (5 bases). Germline V CDR1 and CDR2: SGHDN, FVKESK. Trimming removed 4 bases at V and 6 bases at J, with 21 bases between. This CDR3 is 16 amino acids long. The CDR3 sequence: CASSPRRGEGQPEAFF. The CDR3 nucleotides are TGTGCCAGCAGCCCCAGGCGGGGGGAAGGGCAGCCTGAAGCTTTCTTT.

V and J are TRBV10-3 and TRBJ2-1; 10 nucleotides agree with TRBD1. Germline lookup yields CDR1 ENHRY and CDR2 SYGVKD. V shed 4 bases, J shed 6 bases, and the junction held 9 bases outside the gene matches. The CDR3 is made up of 16 amino acids. The chain's CDR3 is CAISAMKGQGTNEQFF. The CDR3 region has the DNA TGTGCCATCAGTGCGATGAAGGGACAGGGGACCAATGAGCAGTTCTTC.

In this sample, this clone turned up a few times. CDR3 residues: CASSPYQTGGEETQYF. The CDR3 DNA reads as TGTGCCAGCAGCCCGTACCAGACAGGGGGCGAAGAGACCCAGTACTTC. This chain connects TRBV5-6 to TRBJ2-5; 10 nucleotides align to TRBD1. The germline V gene has CDR1 SGHDT and CDR2 YYEEEE. The V and J ends lost 4 bases and 3 bases, in that order; junction bases with no gene match: 9. The CDR3 totals 16 residues.

The rearrangement links TRBV27 to TRBJ2-3; D ambiguous. The CDR3 contains 14 residues. V was pared by 0 bases and J by 3 bases, with 7 bases between. Germline V gene data show CDR1 as MNHEY and CDR2 as SMNVEV (reference sequence). The CDR3 sequence: CASSLSWKTDTQYF. The CDR3 DNA reads as TGTGCCAGCAGTTTATCGTGGAAAACAGATACGCAGTATTTT.

V is TRBV5-1 and J is TRBJ2-1; no definite D call. V was shortened by 1 base and J by 9 bases, with 11 bases between the two germline ends. Germline loops: CDR1 SGHRS, CDR2 YFSETQ. The CDR3 is made up of 13 amino acids. CDR3 nucleotides: TGCGCCAGCAGCTTGCAACGGGTGACTGAGCAGTTCTTC. It specifies CASSLQRVTEQFF.

This clone came up a few times. The chain joins TRBV6-5 to TRBJ2-5; TRBD2 might be the D (6 bases). CDR1 and CDR2 (germline): MNHEY, SVGAGI. V lost 6 bases to trimming and J lost 13 bases, with 21 bases between them. The CDR3 totals 13 residues. In DNA, the CDR3 is TGTGCCAGCAGAAGAGATCCGGGACTGGGACCGTACTTC. It codes for CASRRDPGLGPYF.

A few counts support this clone. This chain uses TRBV10-1 with TRBJ1-1; D call uncertain. Trimming stripped 8 bases from V and 0 bases from J, with 13 bases between. CDR1 is WNHNN and CDR2 is SYGVQD in the germline V gene (reference sequence). The CDR3 is made up of 14 amino acids. The CDR3 spells CASQPGGMNTEAFF. CDR3 coding DNA: TGCGCCAGCCAGCCGGGAGGGATGAACACTGAAGCTTTCTTT.

This clone was seen more than once but under ten times. The chain carries TRBV11-2 and TRBJ2-3, with 7 positions matching TRBD1. CDR1 and CDR2 (germline): SGHAT, FQNNGV. The trim removed 5 bases at V and 10 bases at J, leaving 12 bases unmatched. This CDR3 contains 14 residues. The CDR3 bases are TGTGCCAGCAGCCTCCAGACAGGACAGGCCGCGCAGTATTTT. Its protein is CASSLQTGQAAQYF.

This clone was seen ten or more times. The chain employs TRBV10-3 and TRBJ1-6; 9 bases agree with TRBD1. Germline V lookup: CDR1 ENHRY, CDR2 SYGVKD. CDR3 size: 14 residues. CDR3 in amino acids: CAVRGQGYNSPLHF. The CDR3, as DNA: TGTGCGGTCAGGGGACAGGGTTATAATTCACCCCTCCACTTT.

This clone occurred a few times. The chain combines TRBV7-2 with TRBJ2-3; 8 bases agree with TRBD1. Germline values: CDR1 SGHTA, CDR2 FQGNSA. V was pared by 1 base and J by 6 bases, with 12 bases of the junction left unmatched. This CDR3 spans 17 amino acids. The CDR3: CASSLDSETGARDTQYF. CDR3 DNA sequence: TGTGCCAGCAGCTTAGATTCCGAGACAGGGGCGCGGGATACGCAGTATTTT.

In its sample, this clone was seen a few times. The chain employs TRBV11-3 and TRBJ2-3, with TRBD2 as a possible D gene (5 bases). Trimming removed 4 bases from V and 3 bases from J, with 14 bases in between. Germline loops: CDR1 SGHNT, CDR2 YENEEA. The CDR3 length is 15 residues. The CDR3 coding sequence is TGTGCCAGCAGCTCGCGTCTAGCCCTGACAGATACGCAGTATTTT. Translation gives CASSSRLALTDTQYF.

This clone came up a few times. The sample carries other DNA sequences with the same CDR3. The rearrangement joins TRBV30 to TRBJ2-3; D call uncertain. The CDR3 has 13 residues. V was trimmed by 0 bases and J by 0 bases, leaving 4 bases between them. CDR1 is GTSNPN, CDR2 SVGIG, per germline (reference sequence). The CDR3 DNA is TGTGCCTGGAGTGTACGAAGCACAGATACGCAGTATTTT. It encodes CAWSVRSTDTQYF.

The chain has TRBV2 and TRBJ1-2, with 11 bases lining up with TRBD1. Germline CDR1 SNHLY, CDR2 FYNNEI. The CDR3 covers 15 residues. The V segment lost 7 bases and the J segment 7 bases; nucleotides outside the gene matches: 11. CDR3 nucleotides: TGTGCCAGCAAAATTAGGACAGGGGGCAATGTTGGCTACACCTTC. It specifies CASKIRTGGNVGYTF.

This clone was seen repeatedly, ten times or more. This chain connects TRBV15 to TRBJ2-3, with TRBD2 as a possible D gene (6 bases). CDR3 length: 17 residues. CDR1 is LNHNV and CDR2 is YYDKDF in the germline V gene (reference sequence). Trimming removed 3 bases at V and 4 bases at J, with 20 bases between. The CDR3 loop reads CATSRSGTRFSPDTQYF. The CDR3 DNA is TGTGCCACCAGCAGGTCCGGGACTCGGTTTAGCCCAGATACGCAGTATTTT.

A few counts support this clone. V and J are TRBV11-1 and TRBJ2-1; the D gene is possibly TRBD2 (6 bases). Trimming removed 6 bases from V and 3 bases from J, with 9 bases in between. Germline values: CDR1 SGHAT, CDR2 FQDESV (reference sequence). The CDR3 extends over 13 amino acids. The CDR3 DNA is TGTGCCAGCAGAGGACTATACTACAATGAGCAGTTCTTC. It translates to CASRGLYYNEQFF.

The CDR3 loop reads CASSTADRGNSPLHF. The CDR3 nucleotides read TGTGCCAGCTCAACCGCGGACAGGGGTAATTCACCCCTCCACTTT. The J gene is TRBJ1-6, the V gene TRBV18; 9 nucleotides align to TRBD1. Looked up from germline, CDR1 is KGHSH and CDR2 is LQKENI. This CDR3 spans 15 amino acids. V lost 5 bases, J lost 6 bases, and 5 bases stayed unmatched.